This TCR beta chain was observed in a study of cytomegalovirus exposure and HLA in healthy donors. Regarding the study as a whole: The finding came from a later analysis; first-cohort TCR clusters tended to co-occur in the roughly 110 validation repertoires.

For this clone: The antigen is unknown.

Sequencing used immunoSEQ multiplex PCR; TCRdb keeps in-frame clones, though not all of them. Among tens of thousands of clones listed, about 90% were seen once. Per germline, CDR1 MDHEN and CDR2 SYDVKM. Trimming pared 3 bases from V and 0 bases from J, leaving 24 bases between. The CDR3 is 20 amino acids. Sequenced: PBMCs. This chain uses TRBV28 with TRBJ1-5; D unclear. The sequence was collected from a woman under 30 in good health and CMV-seropositive. In nucleotides, the CDR3 is TGTGCCAGCAGTTTCGGGAGCCCCGGAGGCCTGAAATATAGCAATCAGCCCCAGCATTTT. This gives the protein CASSFGSPGGLKYSNQPQHF.